A single sample is the source of the 11 T cell receptor beta chains below, sequenced in a study of cytomegalovirus exposure and HLA in healthy donors. The data were produced by immunoSEQ multiplex PCR, yet TCRdb's version contains in-frame clones alone and is incomplete. The table lists 100,000 to 130,000 clones, nearly 97% of them singletons. Material: PBMCs. Receptors were obtained from a woman younger than 35 in good health and CMV-seronegative.

V is TRBV5-1 and J is TRBJ1-6; D not resolved. The CDR3 sequence is 14 residues long. The germline V gene encodes CDR1 SGHRS and CDR2 YFSETQ. Trimming shortened V by 0 bases and J by 12 bases, and 13 bases separated the two germline ends. The CDR3 DNA is TGCGCCAGCAGCTTGGATGGCGGTGGAGGACCCCTCCACTTT. Its protein product is CASSLDGGGGPLHF.

The rearrangement joins TRBV19 to TRBJ2-3; TRBD1 matches at 7 bases. CDR3 length: 16 residues. CDR1 is LNHDA and CDR2 is SQIVND in the germline V gene (reference sequence). V was clipped by 2 bases and J by 0 bases; unmatched bases: 5. CDR3 bases: TGTGCCAGTAGTATACTACGGACAGGCAGCACAGATACGCAGTATTTT. Its translation is CASSILRTGSTDTQYF.

The chain combines TRBV9 with TRBJ1-2; no clear D. The CDR3 totals 18 residues. V gave up 3 bases and J gave up 3 bases, with 24 bases separating them. In germline, CDR1 is SGDLS, CDR2 YYNGEE. CDR3 in amino acids: CASSDRREVELKDYGYTF. CDR3 nucleotides: TGTGCCAGCAGCGACAGAAGGGAGGTAGAGTTGAAGGACTATGGCTACACCTTC.

V and J are TRBV6-5 and TRBJ1-5; 10 bases are shared with TRBD1. From germline, CDR1 is MNHEY and CDR2 SVGAGI. The CDR3 consists of 15 residues. Trimming at V came to 6 bases and at J to 3 bases, leaving 5 bases not matched to a gene. CDR3 in amino acids: CASRRDRGHNQPQHF. The CDR3 DNA is TGTGCCAGCAGACGGGACAGGGGACACAATCAGCCCCAGCATTTT.

The J gene is TRBJ2-3, the V gene TRBV6-5; 11 bases align to TRBD2. The CDR3 loop spans 16 amino acids. Unmatched junction bases numbered 3, after V lost 2 bases and J lost 2 bases. Germline assignment: CDR1 MNHEY and CDR2 SVGAGI. The CDR3 nucleotides read TGTGCCAGCAGTTACCAGACTAGCGGGGTCACAGATACGCAGTATTTT. Its translation is CASSYQTSGVTDTQYF.

This chain connects TRBV15 to TRBJ2-5, with D perhaps matching TRBD2 (6 bases). The CDR3 is 16 residues long. Trimming took 0 bases from V and 5 from J, leaving 16 bases between them. CDR1 LNHNV and CDR2 YYDKDF come from the germline V gene (reference sequence). The CDR3 region has the DNA TGTGCCACCAGCAGAGAAGGGTCGTGGGAGGTGGAGACCCAGTACTTC. It codes for CATSREGSWEVETQYF.

The chain employs TRBV2 and TRBJ1-1; 7 nucleotides match TRBD1. Germline loops: CDR1 SNHLY, CDR2 FYNNEI. With V trimmed by 6 bases and J by 3 bases, 4 bases remained unmatched. This CDR3 region has 13 residues. CDR3 region: CASSQGEDTEAFF. The CDR3 bases are TGTGCCAGCAGCCAGGGGGAGGACACTGAAGCTTTCTTT.

The chain employs TRBV5-4 and TRBJ1-2; D possibly corresponds to TRBD1 (6 bases). Germline V gives CDR1 SGHNT, CDR2 YYREEE (reference sequence). V was cut by 4 bases and J by 7 bases, with 17 bases left in between. The CDR3 loop spans 14 amino acids. The CDR3 DNA follows: TGTGCCAGCAGCCCAGGGGCAGGGGTGGGTGGCTACACCTTC. Its translation is CASSPGAGVGGYTF.

This clone was detected only once. The chain couples TRBV14 to TRBJ2-1; the match to TRBD1 covers 11 bases. Germline values: CDR1 SGHDN, CDR2 FVKESK. The CDR3 sequence is 17 residues long. Trimming removed 5 bases from V and 2 bases from J; junction bases left unmatched: 8. This CDR3 is CASSYRDRGFAYNEQFF. CDR3 coding DNA: TGTGCCAGCAGCTATCGGGACAGGGGGTTTGCCTACAATGAGCAGTTCTTC.

This chain joins TRBV4-1 and TRBJ2-7, with D perhaps matching TRBD2 (6 bases). V lost 3 bases and J lost 6, with 15 bases in between. The length of the CDR3 is 14 residues. Germline V CDR1 and CDR2: MGHRA, YSYEKL. The CDR3 is CASSQWTIGFEQYF. CDR3 coding DNA: TGCGCCAGCAGCCAGTGGACTATAGGATTCGAGCAGTACTTC.

In its sample, this clone was seen once. The chain links TRBV28 to TRBJ2-7; maybe TRBD2 (5 bases). CDR1 and CDR2 from the germline V gene are MDHEN and SYDVKM. The CDR3 extends over 13 amino acids. Trimming removed 7 bases from V and 4 bases from J, with 14 bases in between. CDR3 sequence (DNA): TGTGCCAGCAACGAAATTTCGGGATACGAGCAGTACTTC. Protein product: CASNEISGYEQYF.